This T cell receptor (beta chain) was found in a study of T-cell reconstitution after alpha-beta-depleted transplantation in children. V shed 8 bases and J shed 1 base, with 19 bases lying between them. This CDR3 is 16 amino acids long. Germline V gene lookup returns CDR1 SEHNR and CDR2 FQNEAQ (reference sequence). Findings and caveats of the study: Recipient T cells and thymic progenitors that survived gave rise to the high TCRbeta diversity observed at day 60 in some patients.

With regard to this clonotype: Its specificity is not known.

For TCRbeta, the library was prepared with unique molecular identifiers. MiXCR, run by TCRdb on the PCR reads, gives a single entry per CDR3 protein. The sample carries just over 950,000 distinct CDR3 sequences, around 30% recorded once. The clonotype comes from a boy in the first two years of life who had a stem cell transplant for SCID, so the T cells may come from the graft donor. Here the sequenced sample was PBMCs, mostly from graft donor cells, taken 360 days after TCRalphabeta/CD19-depleted stem cell transplant. The rearrangement joins TRBV7-9 to TRBJ2-3, with D perhaps TRBD1 (6 bases). The CDR3 DNA is TGTGCCAGCCTCAAGTGGGGGCGCGGCGGCACAGATACGCAGTATTTT. This translates into CASLKWGRGGTDTQYF.